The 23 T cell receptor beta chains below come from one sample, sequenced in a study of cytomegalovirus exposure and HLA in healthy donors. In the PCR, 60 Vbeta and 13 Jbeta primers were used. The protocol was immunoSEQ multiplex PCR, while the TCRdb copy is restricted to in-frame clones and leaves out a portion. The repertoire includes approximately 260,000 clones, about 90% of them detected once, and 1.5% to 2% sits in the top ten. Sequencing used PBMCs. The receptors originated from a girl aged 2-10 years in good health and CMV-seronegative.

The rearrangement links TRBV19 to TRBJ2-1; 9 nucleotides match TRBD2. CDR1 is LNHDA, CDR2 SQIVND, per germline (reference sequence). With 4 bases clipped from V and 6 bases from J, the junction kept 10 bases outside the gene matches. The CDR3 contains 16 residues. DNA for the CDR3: TGTGCCAGTAGTAACTCAGGGGCGGGAGGGTCCAATGAGCAGTTCTTC. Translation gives CASSNSGAGGSNEQFF.

The DNA for the CDR3 is TGTGCCAGCAGTTTATTTGGTCAGGGGGTTTACGAGCAGTACTTC. Protein: CASSLFGQGVYEQYF. This chain uses TRBV27 with TRBJ2-7; 7 bases are shared with TRBD1. This CDR3 comprises 15 residues. V shed 1 base and J 4 bases; nucleotides not matched to a gene: 7. The germline CDR1 and CDR2 sequences are MNHEY and SMNVEV (reference sequence).

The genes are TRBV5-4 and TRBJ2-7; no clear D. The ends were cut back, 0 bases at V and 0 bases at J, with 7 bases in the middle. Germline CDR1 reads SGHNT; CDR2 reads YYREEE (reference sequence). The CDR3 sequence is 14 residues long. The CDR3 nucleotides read TGTGCCAGCAGCTTGGGGCCTAGCTCCTACGAGCAGTACTTC. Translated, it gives CASSLGPSSYEQYF.

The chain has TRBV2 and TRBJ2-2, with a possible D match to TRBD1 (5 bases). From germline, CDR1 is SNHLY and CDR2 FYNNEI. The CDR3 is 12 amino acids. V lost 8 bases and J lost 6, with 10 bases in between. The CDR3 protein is CASGQGSGELFF. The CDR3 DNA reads TGTGCCAGCGGCCAGGGCTCCGGGGAGCTGTTTTTT. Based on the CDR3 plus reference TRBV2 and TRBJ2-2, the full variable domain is EPEVTQTPSHQVTQMGQEVILRCVPISNHLYFYWYRQILGQKVEFLVSFYNNEISEKSEIFDDQFSVERPDGSNFTLKIRSTKLEDSAMYFCASGQGSGELFFGEGSRLTVL.

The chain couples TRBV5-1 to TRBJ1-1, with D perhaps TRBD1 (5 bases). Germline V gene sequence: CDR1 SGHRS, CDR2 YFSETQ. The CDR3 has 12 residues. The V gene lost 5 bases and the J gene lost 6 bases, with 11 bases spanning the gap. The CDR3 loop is CASSAGGAEAFF. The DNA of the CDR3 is TGCGCCAGCAGTGCGGGGGGGGCTGAAGCTTTCTTT.

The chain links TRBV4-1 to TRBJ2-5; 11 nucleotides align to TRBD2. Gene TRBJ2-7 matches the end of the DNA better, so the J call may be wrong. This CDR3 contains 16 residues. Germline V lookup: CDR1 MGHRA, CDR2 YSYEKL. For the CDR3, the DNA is TGCGCCAGCAGCCCAGTTCCCGGGACTAGCGGCTACGAGCAGTACTTC. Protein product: CASSPVPGTSGYEQYF.

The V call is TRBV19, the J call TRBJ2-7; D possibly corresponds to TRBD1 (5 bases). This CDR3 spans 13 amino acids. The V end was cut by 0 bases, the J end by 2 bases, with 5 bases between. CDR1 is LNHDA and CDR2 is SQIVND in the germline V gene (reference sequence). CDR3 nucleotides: TGTGCCAGTAGTATAGACAGGGCCTACGAGCAGTACTTC. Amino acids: CASSIDRAYEQYF.

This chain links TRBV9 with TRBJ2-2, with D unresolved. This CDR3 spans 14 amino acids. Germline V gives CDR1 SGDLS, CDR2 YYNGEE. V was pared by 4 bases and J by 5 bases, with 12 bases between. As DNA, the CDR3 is TGTGCCAGCAGCCCGAGAGGTGGGACCGGGGAGCTGTTTTTT. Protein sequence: CASSPRGGTGELFF.

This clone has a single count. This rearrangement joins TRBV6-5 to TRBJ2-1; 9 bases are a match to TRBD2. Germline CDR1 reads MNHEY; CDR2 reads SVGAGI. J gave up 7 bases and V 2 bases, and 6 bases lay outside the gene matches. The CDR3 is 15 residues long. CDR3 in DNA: TGTGCCAGCAGTTACGGGCGGGGGGGCGGGAATGAGCAGTTCTTC. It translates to CASSYGRGGGNEQFF.

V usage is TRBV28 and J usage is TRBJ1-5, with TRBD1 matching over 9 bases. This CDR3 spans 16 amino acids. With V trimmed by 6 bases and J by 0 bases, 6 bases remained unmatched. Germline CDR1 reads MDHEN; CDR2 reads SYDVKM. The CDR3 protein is CASRTGGLYSNQPQHF. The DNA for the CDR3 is TGTGCCAGCAGAACAGGGGGCCTATATAGCAATCAGCCCCAGCATTTT.

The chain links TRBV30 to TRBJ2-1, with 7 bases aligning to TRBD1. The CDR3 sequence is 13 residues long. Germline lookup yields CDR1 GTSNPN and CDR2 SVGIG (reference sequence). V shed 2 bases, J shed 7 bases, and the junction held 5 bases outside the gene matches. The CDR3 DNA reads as TGTGCCTGGAGTCGACAGGGTGGGAATGAGCAGTTCTTC. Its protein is CAWSRQGGNEQFF. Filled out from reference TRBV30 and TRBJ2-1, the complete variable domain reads SQTIHQWPATLVQPVGSPLSLECTVEGTSNPNLYWYRQAAGRGLQLLFYSVGIGQISSEVPQNLSASRPQDRQFILSSKKLLLSDSGFYLCAWSRQGGNEQFFGPGTRLTVL.

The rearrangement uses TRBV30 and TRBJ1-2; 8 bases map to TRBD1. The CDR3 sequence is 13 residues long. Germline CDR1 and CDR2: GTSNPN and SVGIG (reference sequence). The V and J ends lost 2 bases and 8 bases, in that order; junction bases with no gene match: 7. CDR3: CAWSPGQAGGYTF. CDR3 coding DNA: TGTGCCTGGAGTCCGGGACAGGCGGGCGGCTACACCTTC.

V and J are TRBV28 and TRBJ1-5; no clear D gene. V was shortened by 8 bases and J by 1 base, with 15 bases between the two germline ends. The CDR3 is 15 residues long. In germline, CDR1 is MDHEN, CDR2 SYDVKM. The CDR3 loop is CASVLPGGSNQPQHF. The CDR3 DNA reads TGTGCCAGCGTCCTTCCGGGAGGCAGCAATCAGCCCCAGCATTTT.

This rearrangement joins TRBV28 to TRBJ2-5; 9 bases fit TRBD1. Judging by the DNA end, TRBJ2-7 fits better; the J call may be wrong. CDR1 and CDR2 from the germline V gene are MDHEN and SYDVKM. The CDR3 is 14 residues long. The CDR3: CASSLRDRVFEQYF. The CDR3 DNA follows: TGTGCCAGCAGCCTAAGGGACAGGGTTTTCGAGCAGTACTTC.

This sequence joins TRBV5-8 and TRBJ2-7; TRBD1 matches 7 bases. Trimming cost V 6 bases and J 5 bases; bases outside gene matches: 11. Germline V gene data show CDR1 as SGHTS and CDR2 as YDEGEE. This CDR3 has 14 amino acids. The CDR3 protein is CASTDRVTLDEQYF. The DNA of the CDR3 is TGTGCCAGCACCGACAGGGTTACCTTGGACGAGCAGTACTTC. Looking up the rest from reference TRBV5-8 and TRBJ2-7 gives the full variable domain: EAGVTQSPTHLIKTRGQQATLRCSPISGHTSVYWYQQALGLGLQFLLWYDEGEERNRGNFPPRFSGRQFPNYSSELNVNALELEDSALYLCASTDRVTLDEQYFGPGTRLTVT.

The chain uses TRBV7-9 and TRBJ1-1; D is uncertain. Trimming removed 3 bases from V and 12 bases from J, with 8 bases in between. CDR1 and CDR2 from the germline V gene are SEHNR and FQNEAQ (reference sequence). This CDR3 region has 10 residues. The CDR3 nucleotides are TGTGCCAGCAGCTTGGGCGACACTTTCTTT. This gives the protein CASSLGDTFF.

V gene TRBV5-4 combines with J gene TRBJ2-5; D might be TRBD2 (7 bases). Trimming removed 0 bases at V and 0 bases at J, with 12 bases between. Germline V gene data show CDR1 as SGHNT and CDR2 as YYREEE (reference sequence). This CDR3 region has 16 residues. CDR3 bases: TGTGCCAGCAGCTTGGAGGGGGGGATCAACCAAGAGACCCAGTACTTC. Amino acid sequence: CASSLEGGINQETQYF. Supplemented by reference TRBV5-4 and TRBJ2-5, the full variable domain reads ETGVTQSPTHLIKTRGQQVTLRCSSQSGHNTVSWYQQALGQGPQFIFQYYREEENGRGNFPPRFSGLQFPNYSSELNVNALELDDSALYLCASSLEGGINQETQYFGPGTRLLVL.

The CDR3 DNA reads TGTGCCAGCAGCTTAGGGACAGGGGCCTACGAGCAGTACTTC. This sequence encodes CASSLGTGAYEQYF. The chain joins TRBV13 to TRBJ2-7; 8 bases agree with TRBD1. Per the germline V gene, CDR1 is PRHDT and CDR2 is FYEKMQ (reference sequence). V was clipped by 0 bases and J by 2 bases; unmatched bases: 0. The CDR3 spans 14 residues.

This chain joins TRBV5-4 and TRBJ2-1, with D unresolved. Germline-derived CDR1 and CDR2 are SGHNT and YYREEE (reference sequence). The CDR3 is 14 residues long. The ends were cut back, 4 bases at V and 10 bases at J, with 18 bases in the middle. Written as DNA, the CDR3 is TGTGCCAGCAGCCGTAACTCGGAGAGTGGGGAGCAGTTCTTC. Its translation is CASSRNSESGEQFF.

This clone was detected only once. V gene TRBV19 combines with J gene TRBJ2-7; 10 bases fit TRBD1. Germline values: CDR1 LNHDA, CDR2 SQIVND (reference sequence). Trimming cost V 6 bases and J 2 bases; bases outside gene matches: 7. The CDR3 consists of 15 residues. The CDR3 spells CASSSTGQGAYEQYF. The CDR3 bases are TGTGCCAGTAGCTCGACCGGACAGGGGGCCTACGAGCAGTACTTC.

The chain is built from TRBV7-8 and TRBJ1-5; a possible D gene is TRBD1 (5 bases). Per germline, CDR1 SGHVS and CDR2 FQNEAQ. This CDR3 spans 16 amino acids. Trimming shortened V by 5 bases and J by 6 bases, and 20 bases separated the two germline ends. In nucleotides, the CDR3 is TGTGCCAGCAGCCCCCAGGCGGAGGGGCAACGTCAGCCCCAGCATTTT. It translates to CASSPQAEGQRQPQHF.

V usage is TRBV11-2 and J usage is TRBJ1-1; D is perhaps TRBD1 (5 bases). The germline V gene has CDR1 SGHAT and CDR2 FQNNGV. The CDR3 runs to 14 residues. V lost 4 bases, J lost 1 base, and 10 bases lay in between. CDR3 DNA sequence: TGTGCCAGCAGCTACCAGGGAGGGAACACTGAAGCTTTCTTT. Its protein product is CASSYQGGNTEAFF.

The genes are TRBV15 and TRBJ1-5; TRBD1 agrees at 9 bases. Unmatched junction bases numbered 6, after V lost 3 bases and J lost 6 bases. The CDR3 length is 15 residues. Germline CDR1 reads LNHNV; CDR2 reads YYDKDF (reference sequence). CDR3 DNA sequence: TGTGCCACCAGCAGGTCCGAGACAGGGGGTCAGCCCCAGCATTTT. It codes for CATSRSETGGQPQHF. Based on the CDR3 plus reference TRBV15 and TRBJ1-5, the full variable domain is DAMVIQNPRYQVTQFGKPVTLSCSQTLNHNVMYWYQQKSSQAPKLLFHYYDKDFNNEADTPDNFQSRRPNTSFCFLDIRSPGLGDTAMYLCATSRSETGGQPQHFGDGTRLSIL.